This T cell receptor beta chain was identified in a study of blood T cell repertoires in COVID-19 (TCRdb year 2020). Study-wide context: Collaborator samples came from the United States, Italy and Spain and covered acute and convalescent phases of COVID-19. The material from the prospective study consisted of cDNA or gDNA derived from T cells, B-cell-depleted T cells, or PBMCs. Where HLA class I and class II types were available, the types were taken from metadata supplied by the sample provider, not from assay-based typing. Subjects who had been exposed to COVID-19, were actively infected with it, or had recovered from it provided the deeply sampled blood TCRbeta repertoires that made up the dataset. The repertoires were released in a freely available public database intended as a resource for research on the immune response to SARS-CoV-2. A de-identified subject ID, COVID-19 status, age in years and sex were almost always included in the sample metadata. Samples were obtained from the ongoing ImmuneRACE study (first 160 participants) and from some 1,200 subjects provided by 6 global collaborators.

TCRbeta CDR3 regions were amplified from genomic DNA using the immunoSEQ Assay, a bias-controlled multiplex PCR. The authors' pipeline ran thus. The number of nucleated cells in each sample was estimated by amplification of reference gene primers within the assay. Sequence reads were collapsed and filtered to measure the absolute abundance of every unique TCRbeta CDR3 rearrangement. For each sample, productive Simpson clonality was calculated as the square root of Simpson's diversity index over productive rearrangements. In its TCRdb copy, this immuneACCESS table keeps in-frame sequences only and misses some clones. Where compared with another copy, unresolved V genes explain less than half of these, and the others have no known cause. That table gives V, J and clone size, and the DNA gave D and trimming. This sample lists approximately 100,000 clones; 85% were detected once. The leading ten clones occupy about two fifths of the sample.

Beyond this particular receptor, the publication reports: Clinical and demographic metadata were provided uncurated, with the amount varying by source and participant.

Trimming costs V 6 bases and J 7 bases, and their ends lie 9 bases apart. CDR1 KGHDR and CDR2 SFDVKD were looked up in the germline V gene. The CDR3 holds 13 amino acids from the cysteine to the phenylalanine. The retained sequence is limited to the CDR3, 39 bases, with the frame set at the first base. Collaborating institutions collected whole blood in K2EDTA tubes following their own protocols. Collaborator samples were shipped for TCRbeta analysis as frozen whole blood, isolated PBMCs, or DNA extracted from either sample type. With respect to this clone: There is no known antigen for this receptor. There are no base qualities to consult, and no much larger clone falls within one base.

The chain is assembled from TRBV24-1 and TRBJ1-6, with TRBD1 as a weak D call on 5 bases. This receptor was identified in a man older than 75 with acute or convalescent COVID-19. Sequenced input: peripheral blood. The DNA is TGTGCCACCAGTATCGGGGGGAATTCACCCCTCCACTTT. Its amino acids are CATSIGGNSPLHF.